This section outlines one TCR beta chain sequence together with its context. These data originate in a study of blood T cell repertoires in COVID-19. Study information: Acute and convalescent COVID-19 specimens originated in the United States, Italy and Spain.

V shed 7 bases and J 2 bases; nucleotides not matched to a gene: 9. This CDR3 comprises 14 residues. Germline V gene lookup returns CDR1 SGHTS and CDR2 YDEGEE. Profiling relied on immunoSEQ multiplex PCR, and the TCRdb table lists in-frame clones only, not all of them. The sample carries 140,000 to 150,000 clones, roughly 87% recorded once. This receptor was obtained from a woman in her 50s with acute or convalescent COVID-19. Sequenced material: peripheral blood. This chain uses TRBV5-8 with TRBJ2-7; 7 positions match TRBD1. The CDR3 reads CASVRGWTPYEQYF. CDR3 coding DNA: TGTGCCAGCGTCAGGGGGTGGACCCCCTACGAGCAGTACTTC.